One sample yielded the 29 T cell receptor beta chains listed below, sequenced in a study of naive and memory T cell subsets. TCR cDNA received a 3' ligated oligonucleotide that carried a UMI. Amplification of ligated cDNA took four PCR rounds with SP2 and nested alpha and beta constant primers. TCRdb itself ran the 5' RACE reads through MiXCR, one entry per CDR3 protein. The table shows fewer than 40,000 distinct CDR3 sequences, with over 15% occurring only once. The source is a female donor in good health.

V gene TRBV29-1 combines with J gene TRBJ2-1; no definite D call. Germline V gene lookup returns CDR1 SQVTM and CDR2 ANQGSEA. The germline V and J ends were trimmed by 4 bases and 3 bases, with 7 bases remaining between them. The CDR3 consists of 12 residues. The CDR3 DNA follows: TGCAGCGTTGCGGACGACTACAATGAGCAGTTCTTC. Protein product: CSVADDYNEQFF.

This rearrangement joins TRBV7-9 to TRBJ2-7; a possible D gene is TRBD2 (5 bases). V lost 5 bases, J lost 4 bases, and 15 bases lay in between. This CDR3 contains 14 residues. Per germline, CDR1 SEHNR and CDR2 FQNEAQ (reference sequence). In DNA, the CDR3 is TGTGCCAGCAGCCCCGCGGCGGGTAGGTACGAGCAGTACTTC. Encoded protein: CASSPAAGRYEQYF.

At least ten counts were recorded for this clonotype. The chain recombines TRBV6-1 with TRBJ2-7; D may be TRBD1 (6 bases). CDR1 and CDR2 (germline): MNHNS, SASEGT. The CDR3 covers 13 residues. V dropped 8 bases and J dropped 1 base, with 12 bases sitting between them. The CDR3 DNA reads TGTGCCAGCGTGAGGCAGGGGTCCTACGAGCAGTACTTC. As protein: CASVRQGSYEQYF.

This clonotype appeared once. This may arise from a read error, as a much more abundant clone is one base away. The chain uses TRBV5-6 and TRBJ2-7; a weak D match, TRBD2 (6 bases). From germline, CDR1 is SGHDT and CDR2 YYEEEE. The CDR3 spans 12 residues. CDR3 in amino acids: CASSRGTYEQCF. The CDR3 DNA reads TGTGCCAGCAGCCGCGGGACTTACGAGCAGTGCTTC.

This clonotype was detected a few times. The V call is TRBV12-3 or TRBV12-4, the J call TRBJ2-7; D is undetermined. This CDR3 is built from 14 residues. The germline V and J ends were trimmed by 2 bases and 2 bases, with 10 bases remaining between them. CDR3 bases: TGTGCCAGCAGTTTACCCGGGCTACCCTACGAGCAGTACTTC. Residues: CASSLPGLPYEQYF.

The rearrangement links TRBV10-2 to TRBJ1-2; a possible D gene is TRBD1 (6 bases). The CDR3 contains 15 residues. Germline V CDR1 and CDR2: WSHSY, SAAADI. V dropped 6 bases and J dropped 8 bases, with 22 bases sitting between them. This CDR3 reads CASSGANNRERGYTF. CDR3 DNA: TGCGCCAGCAGCGGGGCCAATAACAGGGAGCGAGGCTACACCTTC.

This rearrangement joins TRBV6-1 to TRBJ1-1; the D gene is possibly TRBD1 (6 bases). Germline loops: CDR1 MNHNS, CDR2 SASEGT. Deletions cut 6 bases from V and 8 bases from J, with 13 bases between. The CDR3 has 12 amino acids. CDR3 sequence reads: CASSLDRLEAFF. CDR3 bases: TGTGCCAGCAGCCTGGACAGATTAGAAGCTTTCTTT.

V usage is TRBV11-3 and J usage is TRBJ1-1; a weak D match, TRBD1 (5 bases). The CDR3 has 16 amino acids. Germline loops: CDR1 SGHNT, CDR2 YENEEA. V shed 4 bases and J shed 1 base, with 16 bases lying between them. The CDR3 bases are TGTGCCAGCAGCTCCGGAAGACAGAACAGGAACACTGAAGCTTTCTTT. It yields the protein CASSSGRQNRNTEAFF.

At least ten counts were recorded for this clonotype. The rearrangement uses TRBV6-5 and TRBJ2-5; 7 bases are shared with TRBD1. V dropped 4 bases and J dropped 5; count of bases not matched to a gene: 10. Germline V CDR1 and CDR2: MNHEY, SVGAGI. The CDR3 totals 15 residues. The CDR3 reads CASSSDREIRETQYF. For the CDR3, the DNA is TGTGCCAGCAGTTCAGACAGGGAGATAAGGGAGACCCAGTACTTC.

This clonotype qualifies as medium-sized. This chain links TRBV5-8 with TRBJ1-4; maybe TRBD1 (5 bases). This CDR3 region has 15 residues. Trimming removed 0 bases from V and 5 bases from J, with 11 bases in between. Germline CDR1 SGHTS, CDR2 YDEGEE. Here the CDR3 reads CASSLDPGINEKLFF. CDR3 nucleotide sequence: TGTGCCAGCAGCTTGGATCCAGGGATAAATGAAAAACTGTTTTTT.

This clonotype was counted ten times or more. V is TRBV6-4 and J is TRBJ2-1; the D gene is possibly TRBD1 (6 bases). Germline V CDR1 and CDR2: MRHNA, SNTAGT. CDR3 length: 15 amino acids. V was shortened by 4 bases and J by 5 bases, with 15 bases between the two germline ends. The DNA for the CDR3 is TGTGCCAGCAGTGTTTCTGGGGGCGAAAACAATGAGCAGTTCTTC. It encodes CASSVSGGENNEQFF.

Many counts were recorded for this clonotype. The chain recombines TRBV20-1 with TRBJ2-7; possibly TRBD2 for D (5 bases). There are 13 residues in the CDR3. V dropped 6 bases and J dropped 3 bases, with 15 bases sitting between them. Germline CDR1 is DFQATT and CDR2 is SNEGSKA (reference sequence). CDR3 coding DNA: TGCAGTGCCGAATGGACTGTTAACTACGAGCAGTACTTC. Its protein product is CSAEWTVNYEQYF.

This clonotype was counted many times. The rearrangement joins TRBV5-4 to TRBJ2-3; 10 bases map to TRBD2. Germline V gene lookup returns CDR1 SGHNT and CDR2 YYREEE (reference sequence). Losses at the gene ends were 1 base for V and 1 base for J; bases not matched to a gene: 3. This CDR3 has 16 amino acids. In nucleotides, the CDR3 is TGTGCCAGCAGCTTGCGGCTAGCGGGGGGCACAGATACGCAGTATTTT. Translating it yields CASSLRLAGGTDTQYF.

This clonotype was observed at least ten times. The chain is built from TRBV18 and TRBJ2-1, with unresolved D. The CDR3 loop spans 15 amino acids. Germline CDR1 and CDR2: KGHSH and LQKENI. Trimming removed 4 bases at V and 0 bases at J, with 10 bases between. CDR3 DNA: TGTGCCAGCTCACTCCCGGCGAGCTCCTACAATGAGCAGTTCTTC. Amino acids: CASSLPASSYNEQFF.

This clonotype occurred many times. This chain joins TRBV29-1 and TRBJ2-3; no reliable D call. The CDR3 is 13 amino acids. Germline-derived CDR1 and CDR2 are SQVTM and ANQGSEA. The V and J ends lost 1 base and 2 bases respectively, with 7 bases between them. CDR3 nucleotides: TGCAGCGTTGAAGCCTCGGTCACAGATACGCAGTATTTT. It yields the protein CSVEASVTDTQYF.

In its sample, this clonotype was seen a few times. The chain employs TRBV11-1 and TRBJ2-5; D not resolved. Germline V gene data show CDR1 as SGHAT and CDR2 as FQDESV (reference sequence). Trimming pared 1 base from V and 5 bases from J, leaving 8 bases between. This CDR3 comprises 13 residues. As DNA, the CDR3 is TGTGCCAGCAGCTTAGGGGCTGGGGAGACCCAGTACTTC. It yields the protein CASSLGAGETQYF.

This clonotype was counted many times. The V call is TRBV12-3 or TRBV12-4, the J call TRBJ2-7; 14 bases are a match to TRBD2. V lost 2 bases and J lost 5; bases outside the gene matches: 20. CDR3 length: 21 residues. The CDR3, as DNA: TGTGCCAGCAGTTTATTTACTCGGTTCGGGACTAGCGGGGGTGTTCCCCACGAGCAGTACTTC. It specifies CASSLFTRFGTSGGVPHEQYF.

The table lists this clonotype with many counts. Here the CDR3 DNA reads TGCAGTGCTAGATATCGGGGAGATGGCTACACCTTC. The encoded protein is CSARYRGDGYTF. The chain links TRBV20-1 to TRBJ1-2; D gene unclear. CDR1 and CDR2 from the germline V gene are DFQATT and SNEGSKA (reference sequence). The CDR3 runs 12 residues. Trimming stripped 2 bases from V and 6 bases from J, with 10 bases between.

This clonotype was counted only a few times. The CDR3 nucleotides are TGCAGTGCTAGAGTAGTTGAGAAAGGGTCTGGGGCCAACGTCCTGACTTTC. Translation gives CSARVVEKGSGANVLTF. The chain is built from TRBV20-1 and TRBJ2-6; D is unclear. The CDR3 totals 17 residues. Trimming removed 1 base from V and 1 base from J, with 14 bases in between. The germline V gene has CDR1 DFQATT and CDR2 SNEGSKA (reference sequence).

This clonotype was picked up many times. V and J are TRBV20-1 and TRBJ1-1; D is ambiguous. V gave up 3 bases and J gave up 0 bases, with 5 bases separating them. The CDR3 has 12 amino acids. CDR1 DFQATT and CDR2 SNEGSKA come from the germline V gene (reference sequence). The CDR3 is CSARDLNTEAFF. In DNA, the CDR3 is TGCAGTGCTAGGGATCTGAACACTGAAGCTTTCTTT.

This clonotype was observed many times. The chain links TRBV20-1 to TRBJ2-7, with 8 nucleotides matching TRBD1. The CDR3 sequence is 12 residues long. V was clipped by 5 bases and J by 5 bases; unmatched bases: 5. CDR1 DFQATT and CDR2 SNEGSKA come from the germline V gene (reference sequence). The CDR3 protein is CSAVDRDHEQYF. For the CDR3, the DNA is TGCAGTGCTGTGGACAGGGACCACGAGCAGTACTTC.

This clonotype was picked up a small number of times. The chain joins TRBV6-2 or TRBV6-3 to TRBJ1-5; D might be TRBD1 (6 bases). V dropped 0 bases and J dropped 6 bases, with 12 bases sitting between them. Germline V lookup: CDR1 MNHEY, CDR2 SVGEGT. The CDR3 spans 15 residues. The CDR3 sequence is CASSYSTGSSQPQHF. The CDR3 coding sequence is TGTGCCAGCAGTTACTCAACAGGGTCAAGTCAGCCCCAGCATTTT.

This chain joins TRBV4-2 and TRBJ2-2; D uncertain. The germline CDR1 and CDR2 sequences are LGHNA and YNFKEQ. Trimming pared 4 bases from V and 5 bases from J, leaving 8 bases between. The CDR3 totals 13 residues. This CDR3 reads CASSPLRTGELFF. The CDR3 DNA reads TGTGCCAGCAGCCCCCTCCGGACCGGGGAGCTGTTTTTT.

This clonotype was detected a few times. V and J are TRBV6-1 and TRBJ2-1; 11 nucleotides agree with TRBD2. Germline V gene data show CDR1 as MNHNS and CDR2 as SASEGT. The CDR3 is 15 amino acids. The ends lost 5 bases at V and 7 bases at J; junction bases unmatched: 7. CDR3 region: CASSSLAGGLNEQFF. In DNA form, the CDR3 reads TGTGCCAGCAGTTCCTTAGCGGGGGGGTTGAATGAGCAGTTCTTC.

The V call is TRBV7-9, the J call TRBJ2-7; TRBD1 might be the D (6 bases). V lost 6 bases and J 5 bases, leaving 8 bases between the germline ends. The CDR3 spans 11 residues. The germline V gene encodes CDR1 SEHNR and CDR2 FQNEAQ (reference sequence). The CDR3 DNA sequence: TGTGCCAGCAGGTCAGGGGACGAGCAGTACTTC. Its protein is CASRSGDEQYF. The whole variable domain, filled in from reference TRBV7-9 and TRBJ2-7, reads DTGVSQNPRHKITKRGQNVTFRCDPISEHNRLYWYRQTLGQGPEFLTYFQNEAQLEKSRLLSDRFSAERPKGSFSTLEIQRTEQGDSAMYLCASRSGDEQYFGPGTRLTVT.

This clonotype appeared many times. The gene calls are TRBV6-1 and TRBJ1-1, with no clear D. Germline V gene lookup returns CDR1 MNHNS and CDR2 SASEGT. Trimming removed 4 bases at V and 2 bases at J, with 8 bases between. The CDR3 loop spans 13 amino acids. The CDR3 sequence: CASSAGSNTEAFF. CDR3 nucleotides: TGTGCCAGCAGTGCTGGATCAAACACTGAAGCTTTCTTT.

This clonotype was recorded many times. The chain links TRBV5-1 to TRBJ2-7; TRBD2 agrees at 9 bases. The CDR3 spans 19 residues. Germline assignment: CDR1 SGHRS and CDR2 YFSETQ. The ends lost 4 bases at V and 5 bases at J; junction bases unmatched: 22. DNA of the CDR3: TGCGCCAGCAGCCCGGCATTTCCGACTTCTAGCGGGGTACCAAACGAGCAGTACTTC. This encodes CASSPAFPTSSGVPNEQYF.

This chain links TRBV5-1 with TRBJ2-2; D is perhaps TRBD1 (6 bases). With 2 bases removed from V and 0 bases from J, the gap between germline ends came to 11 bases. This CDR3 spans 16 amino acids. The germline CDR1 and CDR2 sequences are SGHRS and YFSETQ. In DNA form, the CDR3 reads TGCGCCAGCAGCTTACCCGGGACATCGAACACCGGGGAGCTGTTTTTT. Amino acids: CASSLPGTSNTGELFF. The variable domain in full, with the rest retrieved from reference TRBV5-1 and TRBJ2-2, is KAGVTQTPRYLIKTRGQQVTLSCSPISGHRSVSWYQQTPGQGLQFLFEYFSETQRNKGNFPGRFSGRQFSNSRSEMNVSTLELGDSALYLCASSLPGTSNTGELFFGEGSRLTVL.

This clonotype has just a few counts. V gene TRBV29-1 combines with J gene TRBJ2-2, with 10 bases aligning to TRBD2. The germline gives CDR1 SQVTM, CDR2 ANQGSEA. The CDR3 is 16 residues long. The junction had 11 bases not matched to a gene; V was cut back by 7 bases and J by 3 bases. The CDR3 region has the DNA TGCAGCGCCTTTTTAGCGGGGGGCTCTTACACCGGGGAGCTGTTTTTT. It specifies CSAFLAGGSYTGELFF.